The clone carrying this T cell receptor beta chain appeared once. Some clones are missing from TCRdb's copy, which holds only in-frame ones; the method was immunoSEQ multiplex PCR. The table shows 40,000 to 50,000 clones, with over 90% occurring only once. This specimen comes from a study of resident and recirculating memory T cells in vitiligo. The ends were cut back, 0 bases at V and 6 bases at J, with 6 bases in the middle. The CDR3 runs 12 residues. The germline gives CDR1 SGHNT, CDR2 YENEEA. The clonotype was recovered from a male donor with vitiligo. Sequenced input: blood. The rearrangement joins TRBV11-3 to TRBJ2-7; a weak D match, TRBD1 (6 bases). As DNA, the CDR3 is TGTGCCAGCAGCTTAGAAGGGGGCGAGCAGTACTTC. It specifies CASSLEGGEQYF. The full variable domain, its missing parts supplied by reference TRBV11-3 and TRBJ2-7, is EAGVVQSPRYKIIEKKQPVAFWCNPISGHNTLYWYLQNLGQGPELLIRYENEEAVDDSQLPKDRFSAERLKGVDSTLKIQPAELGDSAVYLCASSLEGGEQYFGPGTRLTVT.